The 13 T cell receptor beta chains below all came from one sample that was sequenced in a study of OX40 agonist ivuxolimab in advanced cancers. Sequencing was performed with immunoSEQ multiplex PCR; in TCRdb, only in-frame clones are kept and a portion is missing. Of tens of thousands of clones listed, 88% were seen once; the top ten hold 3% to 4%. The sample in question was CD4+ or CD8+ T cells sorted from blood, obtained in a trial of the OX40 agonist ivuxolimab. The receptors derive from an adult with an advanced solid tumor such as melanoma, head and neck, liver or kidney cancer.

The chain recombines TRBV4-1 with TRBJ1-2; D call uncertain. Germline CDR1 MGHRA, CDR2 YSYEKL. The CDR3 extends over 16 amino acids. V shed 4 bases and J shed 4 bases, with 19 bases lying between them. This chain's CDR3 is CASSPRAAPRTYGYTF. DNA for the CDR3: TGCGCCAGCAGCCCCCGGGCCGCCCCCAGGACCTATGGCTACACCTTC.

This chain uses TRBV9 with TRBJ1-4; D is uncertain. V was trimmed by 0 bases and J by 5 bases, leaving 11 bases between them. The CDR3 has 15 amino acids. The germline CDR1 and CDR2 sequences are SGDLS and YYNGEE. CDR3 amino acids: CASSVDAQKNEKLFF. The CDR3 DNA sequence: TGTGCCAGCAGCGTAGATGCACAGAAAAATGAAAAACTGTTTTTT. The complete variable domain, with remaining parts taken from reference TRBV9 and TRBJ1-4, reads DSGVTQTPKHLITATGQRVTLRCSPRSGDLSVYWYQQSLDQGLQFLIQYYNGEERAKGNILERFSAQQFPDLHSELNLSSLELGDSALYFCASSVDAQKNEKLFFGSGTQLSVL.

The chain has TRBV28 and TRBJ1-6, with TRBD1 as a possible D gene (5 bases). This CDR3 region has 15 residues. The germline V and J ends were trimmed by 4 bases and 8 bases, with 15 bases remaining between them. CDR1 and CDR2 (germline): MDHEN, SYDVKM. The DNA for the CDR3 is TGTGCCAGCAGTTACCCCTCCGGGGCCCATTCACCCCTCCACTTT. Its protein is CASSYPSGAHSPLHF.

This clone occurred once. V gene TRBV6-1 combines with J gene TRBJ1-3; D unclear. Germline CDR1 is MNHNS and CDR2 is SASEGT. V gave up 2 bases and J gave up 0 bases, with 8 bases separating them. The CDR3 runs to 15 residues. In nucleotides, the CDR3 is TGTGCCAGCAGTGAATCGGATAGCTCTGGAAACACCATATATTTT. It yields the protein CASSESDSSGNTIYF.

The rearrangement uses TRBV2 and TRBJ2-7; D call uncertain. This CDR3 region has 15 residues. V lost 2 bases and J 3 bases, leaving 14 bases between the germline ends. CDR1 is SNHLY and CDR2 is FYNNEI in the germline V gene. CDR3 in DNA: TGTGCCAGCAGTGAAAAGTTGGCGCTTAGCTACGAGCAGTACTTC. It codes for CASSEKLALSYEQYF. The full variable domain, rest sourced from reference TRBV2 and TRBJ2-7, is EPEVTQTPSHQVTQMGQEVILRCVPISNHLYFYWYRQILGQKVEFLVSFYNNEISEKSEIFDDQFSVERPDGSNFTLKIRSTKLEDSAMYFCASSEKLALSYEQYFGPGTRLTVT.

This clone was observed a single time. The chain joins TRBV6-1 to TRBJ1-3; D gene unclear. The CDR3 spans 15 residues. The V gene's germline CDR1 is MNHNS and CDR2 SASEGT. V lost 5 bases and J lost 0, with 11 bases in between. CDR3 amino acids: CASSPWSGSGNTIYF. As DNA, the CDR3 is TGTGCCAGCAGTCCATGGTCCGGCTCTGGAAACACCATATATTTT.

The chain links TRBV30 to TRBJ1-4; D perhaps matches TRBD1 (5 bases). CDR1 and CDR2 from the germline V gene are GTSNPN and SVGIG (reference sequence). V lost 2 bases and J lost 3, with 13 bases in between. The CDR3 runs to 15 residues. CDR3 sequence (DNA): TGTGCCTGGAGTTTTACATCGGGACCTAATGAAAAACTGTTTTTT. It translates to CAWSFTSGPNEKLFF.

V gene TRBV30 combines with J gene TRBJ2-2; TRBD1 matches 8 bases. CDR1 is GTSNPN and CDR2 is SVGIG in the germline V gene (reference sequence). This CDR3 has 15 residues. V trimming: 7 bases; J trimming: 0 bases; junction bases outside the gene matches: 7. In DNA form, the CDR3 reads TGTGCCTCGTTAACAGGGGGACCGAACACCGGGGAGCTGTTTTTT. It specifies CASLTGGPNTGELFF.

This clone was detected only once. The chain recombines TRBV28 with TRBJ2-7; 7 nucleotides align to TRBD1. CDR1 MDHEN and CDR2 SYDVKM come from the germline V gene. Losses at the gene ends were 6 bases for V and 4 bases for J; bases not matched to a gene: 12. The CDR3 length is 15 residues. The CDR3 region has the DNA TGTGCCAGCAGCCCAGGGGGTAGTAACGCATACGAGCAGTACTTC. Translating gives CASSPGGSNAYEQYF.

The chain recombines TRBV28 with TRBJ1-1; D ambiguous. The V end lost 2 bases, the J end lost 1 base, and 8 bases lay between the germline ends. In germline, CDR1 is MDHEN, CDR2 SYDVKM. This CDR3 region has 14 residues. The CDR3 here is CASSLKGRNTEAFF. In nucleotides, the CDR3 is TGTGCCAGCAGTTTAAAAGGCAGGAACACTGAAGCTTTCTTT.

This sequence joins TRBV5-4 and TRBJ1-2; possibly TRBD1 for D (6 bases). The V end lost 6 bases, the J end lost 2 bases, and 14 bases lay between the germline ends. The CDR3 sequence is 14 residues long. CDR1 and CDR2 (germline): SGHNT, YYREEE (reference sequence). The CDR3 bases are TGTGCCAGCATCCCACAGGGAGGAAACTATGGCTACACCTTC. Protein: CASIPQGGNYGYTF.

This clone is labeled medium-sized. The chain combines TRBV6-1 with TRBJ1-5, with D hard to call. The length of the CDR3 is 14 residues. The germline V gene has CDR1 MNHNS and CDR2 SASEGT. Trimming left V 0 bases short and J 4 bases short, with 7 bases between. For the CDR3, the DNA is TGTGCCAGCAGTGAAGCGACCGGGAATCAGCCCCAGCATTTT. Protein product: CASSEATGNQPQHF.

V usage is TRBV27 and J usage is TRBJ2-2, with 9 positions matching TRBD1. V gave up 4 bases and J gave up 4 bases; unmatched junction bases: 7. The CDR3 length is 16 residues. The germline V gene has CDR1 MNHEY and CDR2 SMNVEV (reference sequence). For the CDR3, the DNA is TGTGCCAGCAGTTCAACCTGGACAGGGGTCACCGGGGAGCTGTTTTTT. Translating it yields CASSSTWTGVTGELFF.